The clone carrying this T cell receptor (beta chain) occurred a few times. V was clipped by 3 bases and J by 1 base; unmatched bases: 19. The CDR3 totals 20 residues. Germline CDR1 reads LGHDT; CDR2 reads YNNKEL (reference sequence). The data stem from a study of neurological immune-mediated disorders. The cDNA was synthesized by means of template-switch 5'RACE, which was carried out with 10-nucleotide random UMIs. MiXCR, applied by TCRdb to the 5' RACE reads, yields one record per CDR3 protein. The sample carries 69,000 or so distinct CDR3 sequences, approximately 5% recorded once. The TCR was taken from a woman between 65 and 79 years old with multiple sclerosis. The sequenced sample consisted of PBMCs. V gene TRBV3-1 combines with J gene TRBJ2-3; 7 bases match TRBD2. In DNA form, the CDR3 reads TGTGCCAGCAGCCAGTCCGGACTAGTGCGGGTCACGCGACGCACAGATACGCAGTATTTT. It translates to CASSQSGLVRVTRRTDTQYF.